This T cell receptor (beta chain) was found in a study of T cells after yellow fever vaccination. Study conclusions and caveats: Abundant contaminating clonotypes from the bulk population could appear in FACS-sorted repertoires. A minor fraction of clonotypes spanned both CD4 and CD8 compartments.

Each CDR3 protein is one row after TCRdb ran MiXCR on the 5' RACE reads. The sample lists approximately 300,000 distinct CDR3 sequences; over 8.5% were seen once. In its sample, this clonotype was seen a few times. Its antigen is not known. The sample was CD4+ T cells sorted from PBMCs, taken 45 days after the yellow fever booster vaccination. The source is a man younger than 35 who received the YFV17D yellow fever vaccine.

The CDR3 DNA is TGCAGCGTTGGCCGGAGTTTGTACCAAGAGACCCAGTACTTC. Its translation: CSVGRSLYQETQYF. The chain has TRBV29-1 and TRBJ2-5; D unresolved. Germline V gives CDR1 SQVTM, CDR2 ANQGSEA. Trimming took off 4 bases at V and 0 bases at J, with 12 bases between the two ends. The CDR3 sequence is 14 residues long. The full variable domain, its missing parts supplied by reference TRBV29-1 and TRBJ2-5, is SAVISQKPSRDICQRGTSLTIQCQVDSQVTMMFWYRQQPGQSLTLIATANQGSEATYESGFVIDKFPISRPNLTFSTLTVSNMSPEDSSIYLCSVGRSLYQETQYFGPGTRLLVL.